This T cell receptor beta chain was sequenced for a study of regulatory T cells in long-lasting Graves disease. The time point here: newly diagnosed GD, antithyroid drugs for less than 3 months. Isolated PBMC RNA provided the starting material for the TCR library. This clonotype has ten or more counts. Its antigen is unknown. Whole-study results and caveats: Lower TCR diversity was seen in persistent Graves' patients than in newly diagnosed ones.

The CDR3 is 14 amino acids. V gave up 3 bases and J gave up 5 bases, with 12 bases separating them. Germline V gene data show CDR1 as KGHDR and CDR2 as SFDVKD. With iRepertoire HTBI primers and Arm-PCR of CDR3 regions, TCR beta libraries were built. MiXCR, run by TCRdb on the multiplex PCR reads, gives a single entry per CDR3 protein. The sample consists of approximately 560,000 distinct CDR3 sequences, about 16% of them appearing once. These data are also associated with another study on T cells in Graves' hyperthyroidism and ophthalmopathy. That source reports: With the HTBI primer set, the TCR CDR3 went through a first round of RT-PCR.

This receptor was obtained from a man aged 18 to 29 with Graves disease. The chain links TRBV24-1 to TRBJ1-1; D might be TRBD1 (5 bases). The sample in question was peripheral blood mononuclear cells (PBMCs), obtained at new diagnosis, from a patient treated with antithyroid drugs. The CDR3 region has the DNA TGTGCCACCAGTGATCGGGGGTCACGGACTGAAGCTTTCTTT. Protein product: CATSDRGSRTEAFF.